This T cell receptor (beta chain) was observed in a study of vaccination and CD4 T cells after COVID-19. At the level of the study: Overlapping SARS-CoV-2, HCoV-NL63, HCoV-OC43 and HCoV-229E spike peptides stimulated the cells.

Sequence data for DNA of cultured CD4+ T cells were generated by the Oncomine TCR Beta short-read assay. One entry per CDR3 protein results from TCRdb running MiXCR on the PCR reads. The data show roughly 12,000 distinct CDR3 sequences, with around 50% seen just once and less than 25% held by the top ten. V was cut by 7 bases and J by 0 bases, with 10 bases left in between. Germline V gene sequence: CDR1 WNHNN, CDR2 SYGVQD (reference sequence). CDR3 length equals 14 residues. This clonotype has just a few counts. The antigen remains unidentified. Treatment reported: roughly 11-day PBMC culture with coronavirus spike peptide pools or control peptides (ViraFEST assay). Expansion of antigen-specific T cells with peptide pools by ViraFEST preceded sequencing of TCRs. Cultures of PBMCs, around 2 million per well, were set up with roughly 9.5 IU/ml IL-2 and around 9.9 ug/ml peptide pools.

This clonotype originated in a human donor who had recovered from COVID-19. The specimen sequenced was CD4+ T cells from blood, cultured in vitro. The rearrangement uses TRBV10-1 and TRBJ1-5; the D gene is possibly TRBD1 (5 bases). This chain's CDR3 is CASKTDYSNQPQHF. As DNA, the CDR3 is TGCGCCAGCAAGACAGATTATAGCAATCAGCCCCAGCATTTT.